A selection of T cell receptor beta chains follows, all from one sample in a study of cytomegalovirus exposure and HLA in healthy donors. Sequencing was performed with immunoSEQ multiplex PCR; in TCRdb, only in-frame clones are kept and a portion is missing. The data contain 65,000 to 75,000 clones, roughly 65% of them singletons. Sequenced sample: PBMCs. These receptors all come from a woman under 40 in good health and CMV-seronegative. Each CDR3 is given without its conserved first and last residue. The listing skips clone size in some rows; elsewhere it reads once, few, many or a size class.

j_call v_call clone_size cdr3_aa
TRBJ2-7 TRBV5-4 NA ASRFRDTYEQY
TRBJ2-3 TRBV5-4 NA ASRDRTSGFSDTQY
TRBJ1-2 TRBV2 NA ASSPDRGFNYGYT
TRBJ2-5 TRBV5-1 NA ASSSEGGVIETQY
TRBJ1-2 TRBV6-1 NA ASSPPAGDGYT
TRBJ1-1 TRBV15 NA ATSRAGAGEAF
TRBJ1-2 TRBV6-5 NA ASRDTGDYGYT
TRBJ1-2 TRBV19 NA ASTLRTGGRYGYT
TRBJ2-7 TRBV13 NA ASSLVGVRYEQY
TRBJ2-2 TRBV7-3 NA ASSLIFSGESTGELF
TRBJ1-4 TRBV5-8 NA ASSSGLSTNEKLF
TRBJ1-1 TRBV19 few ASSARDSIEAF
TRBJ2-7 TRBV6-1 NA AIYGTGDSYEQY
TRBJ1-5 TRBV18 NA ASGTVSNQPQH
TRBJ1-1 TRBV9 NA ASSGSGGTEAF
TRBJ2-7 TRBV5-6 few ASTLRGDYEQY
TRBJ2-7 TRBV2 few ASSEAATYEQY
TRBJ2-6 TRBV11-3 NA ASSPGGPSSGANVLT
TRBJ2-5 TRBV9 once ASSARGGSQETQY
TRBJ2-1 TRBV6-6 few ASRPGGRPWNEQF
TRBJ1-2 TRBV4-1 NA ASSPGQLNYGYT
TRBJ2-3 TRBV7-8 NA ASSQAGGQPTSSTDTQY
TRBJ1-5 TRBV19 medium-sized ASSISSLGVYSNQPQH
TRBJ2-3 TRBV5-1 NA ASSSGLADTDTQY
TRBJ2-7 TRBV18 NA ASSFRQETYEQY
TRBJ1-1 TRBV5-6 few ASSFGLNTEAF
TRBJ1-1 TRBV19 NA ASSTPGLQGEAF
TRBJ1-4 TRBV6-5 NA ASSYSWRTNEKLF
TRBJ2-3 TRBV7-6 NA ASSLDPSLGDTQY
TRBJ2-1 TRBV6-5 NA ASRPTLAAEQF
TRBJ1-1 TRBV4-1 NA ASSQGGMNTEAF
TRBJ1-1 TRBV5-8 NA ASSLDSYYTEAF
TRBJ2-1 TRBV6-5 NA ASSRTSGAYNEQF
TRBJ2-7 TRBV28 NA ASSQTSGGASYEQY
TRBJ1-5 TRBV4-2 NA ASSQGNRVIGQPQH
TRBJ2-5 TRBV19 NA ASSGTGRSQY
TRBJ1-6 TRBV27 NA ASSLRSYNSPLH
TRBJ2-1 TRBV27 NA ASRTVADPSYNEQF
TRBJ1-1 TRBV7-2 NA ASSLSHTRGTEAF